The 4 T cell receptor beta chains presented below share a single source sample, sequenced in a study of CD8+ T cells in alopecia areata (dated by TCRdb to 2016 to 2019). Per the publication, the time point label means: 20 to 30 weeks on oral tofacitinib. What this sample's treatment or condition label stands for: oral pan-JAK inhibitor, 5-10 mg twice daily. The method behind the library was the immunoSEQ multiplex PCR assay. RNA was extracted from all samples and reverse transcribed into cDNA, which served as template for TCR sequencing. Drawn from immuneACCESS, this table holds only the in-frame rearrangements with V and J called that TCRdb kept. Clones are partly lost; checked studies trace under half to an unresolved V gene and leave the rest unexplained. Here the sample has over 150,000 clones; less than 70% occur a single time. The biggest ten clones account for 12% to 15% of the sample. Source: CD4+ T cells sorted from blood, taken at week 24, from a patient treated with tofacitinib. The receptors stem from a human donor with alopecia areata.

This chain uses TRBV30 with TRBJ1-6, with TRBD1 matching 8 bases. CDR1 and CDR2 from the germline V gene are GTSNPN and SVGIG (reference sequence). The CDR3 extends over 13 amino acids. V lost 3 bases and J lost 6; bases outside the gene matches: 1. The CDR3 reads CAWSQGANSPLHF. In DNA form, the CDR3 reads TGTGCCTGGAGCCAGGGGGCTAATTCACCCCTCCACTTT. Drawing the rest from reference TRBV30 and TRBJ1-6, the complete variable domain is SQTIHQWPATLVQPVGSPLSLECTVEGTSNPNLYWYRQAAGRGLQLLFYSVGIGQISSEVPQNLSASRPQDRQFILSSKKLLLSDSGFYLCAWSQGANSPLHFGNGTRLTVT.

V is TRBV10-2 and J is TRBJ1-1, with D possibly being TRBD1 (6 bases). The CDR3 runs 14 residues. From germline, CDR1 is WSHSY and CDR2 SAAADI. With 3 bases removed from V and 3 bases from J, the gap between germline ends came to 11 bases. CDR3 DNA sequence: TGCGCCAGCAGTGATTGGACAGAGGACACTGAAGCTTTCTTT. It specifies CASSDWTEDTEAFF.

V gene TRBV28 combines with J gene TRBJ1-5, with 7 bases identical to TRBD1. Trimming took 6 bases from V and 2 from J; bases not matched to a gene: 13. The CDR3 has 17 amino acids. Germline V gene data show CDR1 as MDHEN and CDR2 as SYDVKM. The CDR3 DNA reads as TGTGCCAGCAGCTTACCGGGACAGAGTTTACGCAATCAGCCCCAGCATTTT. Amino acid sequence: CASSLPGQSLRNQPQHF. Full variable domain (missing parts from reference TRBV28 and TRBJ1-5): DVKVTQSSRYLVKRTGEKVFLECVQDMDHENMFWYRQDPGLGLRLIYFSYDVKMKEKGDIPEGYSVSREKKERFSLILESASTNQTSMYLCASSLPGQSLRNQPQHFGDGTRLSIL.

The chain carries TRBV9 and TRBJ2-3, with TRBD1 as a possible D gene (6 bases). CDR3 size: 16 residues. Trimming shortened V by 2 bases and J by 6 bases, and 19 bases separated the two germline ends. The germline V gene has CDR1 SGDLS and CDR2 YYNGEE. The CDR3 sequence: CASSVTGGTKADTQYF. The CDR3 coding sequence is TGTGCCAGCAGCGTGACAGGAGGTACAAAGGCGGATACGCAGTATTTT. The full variable domain, rest sourced from reference TRBV9 and TRBJ2-3, is DSGVTQTPKHLITATGQRVTLRCSPRSGDLSVYWYQQSLDQGLQFLIQYYNGEERAKGNILERFSAQQFPDLHSELNLSSLELGDSALYFCASSVTGGTKADTQYFGPGTRLTVL.